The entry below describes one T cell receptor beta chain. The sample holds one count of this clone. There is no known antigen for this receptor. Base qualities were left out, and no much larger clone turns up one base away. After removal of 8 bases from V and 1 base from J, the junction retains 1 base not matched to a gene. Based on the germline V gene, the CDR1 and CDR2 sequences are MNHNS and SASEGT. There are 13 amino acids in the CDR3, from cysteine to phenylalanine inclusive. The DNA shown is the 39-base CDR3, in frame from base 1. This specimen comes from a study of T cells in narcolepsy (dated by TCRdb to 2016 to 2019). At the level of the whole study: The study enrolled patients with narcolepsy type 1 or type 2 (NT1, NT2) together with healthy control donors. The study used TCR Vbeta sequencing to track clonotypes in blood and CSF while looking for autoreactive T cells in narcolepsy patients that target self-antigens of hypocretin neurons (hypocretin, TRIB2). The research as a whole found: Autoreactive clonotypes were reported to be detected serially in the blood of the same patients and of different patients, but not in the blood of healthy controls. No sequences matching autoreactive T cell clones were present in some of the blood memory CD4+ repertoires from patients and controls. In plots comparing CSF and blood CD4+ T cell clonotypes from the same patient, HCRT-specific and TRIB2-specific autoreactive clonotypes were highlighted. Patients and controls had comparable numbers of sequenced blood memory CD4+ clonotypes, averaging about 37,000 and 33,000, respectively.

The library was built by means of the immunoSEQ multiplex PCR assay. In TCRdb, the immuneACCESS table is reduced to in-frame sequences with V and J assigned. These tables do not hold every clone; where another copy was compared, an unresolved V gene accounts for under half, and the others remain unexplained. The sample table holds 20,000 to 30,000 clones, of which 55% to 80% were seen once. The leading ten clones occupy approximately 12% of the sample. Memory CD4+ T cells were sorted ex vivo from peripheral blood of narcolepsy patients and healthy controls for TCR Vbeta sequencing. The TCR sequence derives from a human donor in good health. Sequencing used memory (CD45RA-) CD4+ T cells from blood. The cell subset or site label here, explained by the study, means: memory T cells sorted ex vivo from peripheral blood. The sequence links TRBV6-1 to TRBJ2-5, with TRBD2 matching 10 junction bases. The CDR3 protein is CASRTSGQETQYF. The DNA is TGTGCCAGCCGGACTAGCGGCCAAGAGACCCAGTACTTC.